The text below deals with one T cell receptor beta chain. The sample belongs to a study of blood T cell repertoires in COVID-19. Background on the study: Donors in the United States, Italy and Spain gave samples during acute or convalescent COVID-19. PBMCs, B-cell-depleted T cells, or T cells were the source of the cDNA or gDNA that made up the material.

The CDR3 loop spans 18 amino acids. Germline V CDR1 and CDR2: SGHKS, YYEKEE (reference sequence). The trim removed 4 bases at V and 0 bases at J, leaving 10 bases unmatched. Some clones are missing from TCRdb's copy, which holds only in-frame ones; the method was immunoSEQ multiplex PCR. The sample lists around 150,000 clones; roughly 90% were seen once. The J gene is TRBJ2-6, the V gene TRBV5-5; TRBD1 agrees at 7 bases. The sequenced material came from peripheral blood. This sequence originates from a man aged 60 to 69 with acute or convalescent COVID-19. The CDR3 reads CASSPSGTARSGANVLTF. Written as DNA, the CDR3 is TGTGCCAGCAGCCCCTCCGGGACAGCCCGCTCTGGGGCCAACGTCCTGACTTTC. Using reference TRBV5-5 and TRBJ2-6 for the parts outside the CDR3, the full variable domain is DAGVTQSPTHLIKTRGQQVTLRCSPISGHKSVSWYQQVLGQGPQFIFQYYEKEERGRGNFPDRFSARQFPNYSSELNVNALLLGDSALYLCASSPSGTARSGANVLTFGAGSRLTVL.